The source of this T cell receptor (beta chain) is a study of human T cells and chemical hapten exposure. In the study overall: Patch tests put 0.01% DPC on the upper back, and the results were checked at 6 days.

The time point is: patch test 2, 6 weeks after DPC sensitization. Described treatment: therapeutic diphenylcyclopropenone sensitization with weekly scalp DPC. Only after blood had been drawn was each patch test applied. The study used a library that attached unique molecular identifiers to individual cDNA molecules. In the original workflow: Individual samples carried between about 20,000 and 700,000 TCRs, with 85,000 to 100,000 as the median. A single record per CDR3 protein comes from TCRdb applying MiXCR to the RACE reads. The V and J calls come from TCRdb's annotation, not from the publication. The data contain around 99,000 distinct CDR3 sequences, approximately 10% of them singletons. This clonotype was observed at least ten times. The junction differs from germline at one of its ends, possibly a read error. The germline gives CDR1 MNHEY, CDR2 SVGAGI. The CDR3 consists of 12 residues.

The starting material was whole blood, obtained in connection with sensitization to the hapten diphenylcyclopropenone (DPC). The sequence was obtained from a man aged 35 to 55 with alopecia areata. Some clones in this sample may be carry-over from other donors' samples. This chain connects TRBV6-5 to TRBJ2-5, with D perhaps TRBD2 (7 bases). CDR3 residues: CATSWGGPTRNF. CDR3 nucleotides: TGTGCCACTAGTTGGGGGGGGCCGACGCGGAACTTC.